The entry that follows covers one T cell receptor beta chain sequence. The antigen is undetermined. The sample originates from a study of type 1 regulatory T cells. As for the study in general: T-allo10 is a Tr1-enriched, alloantigen-specific CD4 T cell product made in vitro.

Each CDR3 protein gets one entry after TCRdb re-called the reads with MiXCR. In the table there are some 71,000 distinct CDR3 sequences, less than 25% of which are singletons. Whole-study results and caveats: Compared with non-type 1 regulatory T cells, type 1 regulatory T cells showed a more restricted TCR repertoire.

Germline V gene lookup returns CDR1 SGHNT and CDR2 YYREEE (reference sequence). Germline trimming cut 3 bases from V and 2 bases from J; bases unmatched to any gene: 8. The length of the CDR3 is 16 residues. J is TRBJ2-1 and V is TRBV5-4; TRBD2 matches at 7 bases. The receptor was derived from a human donor in good health. The sample consisted of cultured type 1 regulatory T (Tr1) cells, either the whole culture or a sorted fraction (not recorded which). CDR3 coding DNA: TGTGCCAGCAGCTCGGGGGGAGGGACGGCCTACAATGAGCAGTTCTTC. Translating it yields CASSSGGGTAYNEQFF.